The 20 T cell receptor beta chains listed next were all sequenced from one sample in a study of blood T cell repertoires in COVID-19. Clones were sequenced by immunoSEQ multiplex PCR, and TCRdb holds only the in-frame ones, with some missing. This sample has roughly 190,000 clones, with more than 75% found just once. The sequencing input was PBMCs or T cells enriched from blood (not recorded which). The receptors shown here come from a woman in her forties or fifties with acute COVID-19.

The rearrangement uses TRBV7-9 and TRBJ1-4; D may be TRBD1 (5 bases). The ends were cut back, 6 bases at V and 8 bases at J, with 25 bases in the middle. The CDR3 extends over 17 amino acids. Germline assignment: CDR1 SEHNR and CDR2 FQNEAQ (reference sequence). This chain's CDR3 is CASSPETIGTGVEKLFF. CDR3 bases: TGTGCCAGCAGTCCGGAAACCATTGGGACGGGAGTCGAAAAACTGTTTTTT. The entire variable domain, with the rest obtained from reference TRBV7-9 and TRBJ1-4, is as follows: DTGVSQNPRHKITKRGQNVTFRCDPISEHNRLYWYRQTLGQGPEFLTYFQNEAQLEKSRLLSDRFSAERPKGSFSTLEIQRTEQGDSAMYLCASSPETIGTGVEKLFFGSGTQLSVL.

Written as DNA, the CDR3 is TGTGCCAGCTCACCGACAGTGGTGGATAACTATGGCTACACCTTC. As protein: CASSPTVVDNYGYTF. This chain links TRBV18 with TRBJ1-2, with D maybe TRBD1 (5 bases). The length of the CDR3 is 15 residues. Germline-derived CDR1 and CDR2 are KGHSH and LQKENI. The V end was cut by 3 bases, the J end by 1 base, with 12 bases between.

The CDR3 region is CGTRDRGGEKLFF. DNA for the CDR3: TGTGGTACCCGGGACAGGGGAGGTGAAAAACTGTTTTTT. V gene TRBV6-5 combines with J gene TRBJ1-4; 10 bases are a match to TRBD1. This CDR3 spans 13 amino acids. Germline CDR1 is MNHEY and CDR2 is SVGAGI.

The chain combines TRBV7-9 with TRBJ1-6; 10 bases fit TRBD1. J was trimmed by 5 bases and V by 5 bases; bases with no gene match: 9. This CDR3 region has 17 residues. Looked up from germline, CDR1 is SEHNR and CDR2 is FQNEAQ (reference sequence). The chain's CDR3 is CASSQGQGYGDNSPLHF. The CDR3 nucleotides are TGTGCCAGCAGCCAGGGACAGGGGTACGGCGATAATTCACCCCTCCACTTT.

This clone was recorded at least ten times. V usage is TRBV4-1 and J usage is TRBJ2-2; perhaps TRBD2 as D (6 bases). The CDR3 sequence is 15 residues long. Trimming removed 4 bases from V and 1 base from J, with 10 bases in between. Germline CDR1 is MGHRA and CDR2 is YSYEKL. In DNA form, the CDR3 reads TGCGCCAGCAGCCCCACCGGGGGGAACACCGGGGAGCTGTTTTTT. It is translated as CASSPTGGNTGELFF.

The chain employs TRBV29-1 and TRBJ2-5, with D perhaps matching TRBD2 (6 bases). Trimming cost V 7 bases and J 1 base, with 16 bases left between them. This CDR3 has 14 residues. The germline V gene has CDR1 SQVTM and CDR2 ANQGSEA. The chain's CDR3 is CSAPRAGSQETQYF. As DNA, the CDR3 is TGCAGCGCCCCCAGGGCGGGGAGCCAAGAGACCCAGTACTTC.

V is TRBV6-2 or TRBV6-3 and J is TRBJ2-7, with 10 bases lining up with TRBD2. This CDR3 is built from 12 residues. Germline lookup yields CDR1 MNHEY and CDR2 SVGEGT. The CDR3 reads CASSGSGGAVDV. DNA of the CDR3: TGTGCCAGCAGTGGCAGCGGGGGGGCCGTGGACGTC.

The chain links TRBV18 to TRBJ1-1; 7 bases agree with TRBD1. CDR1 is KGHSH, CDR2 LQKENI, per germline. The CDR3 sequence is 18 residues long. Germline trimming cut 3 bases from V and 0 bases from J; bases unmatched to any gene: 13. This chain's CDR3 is CASSPSSDREVLNTEAFF. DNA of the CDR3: TGTGCCAGCTCACCTTCCTCTGACAGGGAAGTTTTGAACACTGAAGCTTTCTTT.

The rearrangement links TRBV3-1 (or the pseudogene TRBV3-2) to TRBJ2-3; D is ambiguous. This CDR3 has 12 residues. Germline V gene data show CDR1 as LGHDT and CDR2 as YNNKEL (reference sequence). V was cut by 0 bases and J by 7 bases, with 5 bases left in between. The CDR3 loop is CASSQDQNTQYF. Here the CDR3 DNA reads TGTGCCAGCAGCCAAGATCAGAATACGCAGTATTTT.

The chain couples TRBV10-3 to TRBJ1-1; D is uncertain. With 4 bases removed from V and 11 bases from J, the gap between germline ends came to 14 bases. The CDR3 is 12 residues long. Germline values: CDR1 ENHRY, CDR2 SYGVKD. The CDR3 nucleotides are TGTGCCATCAGTGTAGGAGAGGTGGAGGCTTTCTTT. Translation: CAISVGEVEAFF.

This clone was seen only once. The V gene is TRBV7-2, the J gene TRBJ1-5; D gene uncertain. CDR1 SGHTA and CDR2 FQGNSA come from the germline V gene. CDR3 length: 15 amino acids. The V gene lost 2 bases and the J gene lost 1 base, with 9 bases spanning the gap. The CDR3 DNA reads TGTGCCAGCAGCTTAAGTTCGGGGAGCAATCAGCCCCAGCATTTT. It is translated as CASSLSSGSNQPQHF.

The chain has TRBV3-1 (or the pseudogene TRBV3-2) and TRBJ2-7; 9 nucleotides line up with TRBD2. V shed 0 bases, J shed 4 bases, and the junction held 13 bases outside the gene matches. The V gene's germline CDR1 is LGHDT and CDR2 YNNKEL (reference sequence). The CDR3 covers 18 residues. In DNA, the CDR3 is TGTGCCAGCAGCCAAGATAGGGAGCGGGGGGACCTGAAGTACGAGCAGTACGTC. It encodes CASSQDRERGDLKYEQYV.

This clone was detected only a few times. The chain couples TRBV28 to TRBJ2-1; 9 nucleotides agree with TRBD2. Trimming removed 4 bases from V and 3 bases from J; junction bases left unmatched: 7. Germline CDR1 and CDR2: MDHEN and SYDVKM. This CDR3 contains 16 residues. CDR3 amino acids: CASSSFLAGFYNEQFF. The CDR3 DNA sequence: TGTGCCAGCAGTTCCTTTCTAGCGGGGTTCTACAATGAGCAGTTCTTC.

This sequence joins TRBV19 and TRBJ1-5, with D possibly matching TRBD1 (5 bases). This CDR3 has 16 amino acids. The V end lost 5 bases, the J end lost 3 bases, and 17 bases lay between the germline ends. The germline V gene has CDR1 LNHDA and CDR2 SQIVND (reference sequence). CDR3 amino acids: CASSPWTLTSNQPQHF. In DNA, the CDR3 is TGTGCCAGTAGTCCCTGGACACTTACTTCCAATCAGCCCCAGCATTTT.

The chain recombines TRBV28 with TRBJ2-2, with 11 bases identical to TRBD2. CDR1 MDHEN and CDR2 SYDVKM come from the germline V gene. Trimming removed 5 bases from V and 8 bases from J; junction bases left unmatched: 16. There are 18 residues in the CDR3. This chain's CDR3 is CASSPISLASGGIGELFF. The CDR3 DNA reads TGTGCCAGCAGTCCCATTAGCTTGGCTAGCGGGGGGATTGGGGAGCTGTTTTTT.

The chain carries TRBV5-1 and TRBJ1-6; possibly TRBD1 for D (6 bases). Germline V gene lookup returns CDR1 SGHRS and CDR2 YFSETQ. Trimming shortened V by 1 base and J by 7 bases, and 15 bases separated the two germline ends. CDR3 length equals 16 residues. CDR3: CASSLIQGRENSPLHF. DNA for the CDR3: TGCGCCAGCAGCTTGATTCAGGGGAGAGAGAATTCACCCCTCCACTTT.

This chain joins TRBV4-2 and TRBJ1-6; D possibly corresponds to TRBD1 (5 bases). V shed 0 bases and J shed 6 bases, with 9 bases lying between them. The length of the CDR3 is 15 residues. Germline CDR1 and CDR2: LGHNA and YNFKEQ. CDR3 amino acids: CASSQDGQGNSPLHF. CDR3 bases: TGTGCCAGCAGCCAAGATGGGCAGGGTAATTCACCCCTCCACTTT.

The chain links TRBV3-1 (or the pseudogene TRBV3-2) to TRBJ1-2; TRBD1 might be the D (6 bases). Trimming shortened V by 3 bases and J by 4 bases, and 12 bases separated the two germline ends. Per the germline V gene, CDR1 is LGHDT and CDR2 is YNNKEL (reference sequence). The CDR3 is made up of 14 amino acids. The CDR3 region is CASSQTGYLYGYTF. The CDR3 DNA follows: TGTGCCAGCAGCCAGACAGGCTACCTCTATGGCTACACCTTC.

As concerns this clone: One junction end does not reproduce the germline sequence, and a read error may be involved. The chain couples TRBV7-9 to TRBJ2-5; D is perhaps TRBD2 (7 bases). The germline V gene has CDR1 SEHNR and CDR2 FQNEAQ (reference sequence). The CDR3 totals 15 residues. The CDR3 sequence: CASILHGGQGETQYF. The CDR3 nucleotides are TGTGCCAGCATCTTACACGGGGGGCAAGGGGAGACCCAGTACTTC. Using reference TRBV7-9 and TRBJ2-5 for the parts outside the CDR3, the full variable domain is DTGVSQNPRHKITKRGQNVTFRCDPISEHNRLYWYRQTLGQGPEFLTYFQNEAQLEKSRLLSDRFSAERPKGSFSTLEIQRTEQGDSAMYLCASILHGGQGETQYFGPGTRLLVL.

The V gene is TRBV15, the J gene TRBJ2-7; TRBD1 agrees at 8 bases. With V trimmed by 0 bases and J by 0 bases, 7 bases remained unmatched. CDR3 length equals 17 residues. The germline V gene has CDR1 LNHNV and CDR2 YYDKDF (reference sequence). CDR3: CATSRDRGQGASYEQYV. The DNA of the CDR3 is TGTGCCACCAGCAGAGATAGGGGGCAGGGGGCCTCCTACGAGCAGTACGTC.